This TCR beta chain appears in the sequencing data of a study of T cells in Graves' hyperthyroidism and ophthalmopathy. At the level of the study: Blood from the periphery was taken at initial diagnosis, before any treatment.

This clonotype occurred a few times. The antigen is unknown. CDR1 and CDR2 from the germline V gene are LNHDA and SQIVND (reference sequence). The CDR3 covers 15 residues. V lost 3 bases, J lost 7 bases, and 7 bases stayed unmatched. Researchers defined stable Graves' hyperthyroidism as no ophthalmopathy progression within 18 months. RNA transcripts yielded amplified TCR beta CDR3 regions. When the TCR CDR3 underwent first-round RT-PCR, the HTBI primer set was used. TCRdb re-called the multiplex PCR reads with MiXCR, one entry per CDR3 protein. The table records around 450,000 distinct CDR3 sequences, 15% to 18% of them present only once. Points from the study as a whole: Most expanded thyroid clonotypes above 0.001 recurred in blood.

Specimen: blood. The clonotype comes from a woman under 30 with Graves' hyperthyroidism. V and J are TRBV19 and TRBJ2-1; 9 nucleotides agree with TRBD1. CDR3 sequence (DNA): TGTGCCAGTAGTATTACGGGACAGGGAGTGAATGAGCAGTTCTTC. Its protein product is CASSITGQGVNEQFF.